One TCR beta chain is described in this entry. Its antigen is currently unknown. Donors were healthy HIV-negative adults without recently reported acute infections or vaccinations. Splitting of CD4+ cells produced CD45RA+ naive and CD45RA-negative memory subsets. TCRdb keeps only in-frame clones here, not all; method: immunoSEQ multiplex PCR. Seen here are 2 million to 2.5 million clones, 90% to 95% observed once, and the top ten hold under 0.45%. The sample comes from a study of shared clonotypes between healthy human individuals. This CDR3 has 16 amino acids. Germline V CDR1 and CDR2: MDHEN, SYDVKM. The junction had 11 bases not matched to a gene; V was cut back by 6 bases and J by 4 bases. Study-level points and caveats: The study found lower generation probabilities in non-shared clonotypes than in those shared by all four donors.

The chain has TRBV28 and TRBJ1-2; 10 bases agree with TRBD1. Specimen: naive CD4+ T cells from PBMCs. Regarding subset: CD45RA+ positively selected. The clonotype was recovered from a man aged 18 to 30 in good health. Some clones in this sample may be carry-over from other donors' samples. CDR3 sequence reads: CASRFATGGIIYGYTF. The CDR3 region has the DNA TGTGCCAGCAGGTTCGCGACAGGGGGCATTATCTATGGCTACACCTTC.